This T cell receptor (beta chain) was captured by sequencing in a study of T-cell reconstitution after alpha-beta-depleted transplantation in children. Preparation of the TCRbeta library involved a method that used unique molecular identifiers. TCRdb recomputed calls from the PCR reads with MiXCR, one row per CDR3 protein. The table includes approximately 430,000 distinct CDR3 sequences, 15% to 20% detected once. This clonotype is a singleton in its sample. Its antigen remains unidentified. V lost 8 bases, J lost 4 bases, and 18 bases lay in between. Germline values: CDR1 LNHDA, CDR2 SQIVND (reference sequence). This CDR3 contains 14 residues. General study points: The study traced high day-60 TCRbeta diversity in some patients to surviving recipient T cells and thymic progenitors. When one year had passed after transplant, most T-cell counts and diversity came from newly produced T cells. About two months after transplant, alpha-beta T cells reportedly came from several hundred expanded graft clones.

The rearrangement uses TRBV19 and TRBJ2-7; no clear D. The source of this sequence is a boy under three years old who had a stem cell transplant for Wiskott-Aldrich syndrome, so the T cells may come from the graft donor. The starting material was PBMCs, mostly from graft donor cells, obtained 360 days after TCRalphabeta/CD19-depleted stem cell transplant. The chain's CDR3 is CASSPGSRYYEQYF. Written as DNA, the CDR3 is TGTGCCAGTTCTCCCGGGTCCCGCTATTACGAGCAGTACTTC.